The 3 T cell receptor beta chains below come from one sample, sequenced in a study of human T cells and chemical hapten exposure. This sample's time point: patch test 2, 6 weeks after DPC sensitization. Specified treatment: therapeutic diphenylcyclopropenone sensitization with weekly scalp DPC. MiXCR, run by TCRdb on the RACE reads, gives a single entry per CDR3 protein. The table has a few hundred thousand distinct CDR3 sequences, roughly 6% seen once. The input for sequencing was whole blood, taken in connection with sensitization to the hapten diphenylcyclopropenone (DPC). The receptors derive from a young woman with alopecia areata. Some clones in this sample may be carry-over from other donors' samples.

This clonotype was recorded many times. The CDR3 DNA reads TGCGCCAGCAGCCAAGATCACGCGTTTGAAAAACTGTTTTTT. The encoded protein is CASSQDHAFEKLFF. The J gene is TRBJ1-4, the V gene TRBV4-1; D unresolved. V shed 0 bases and J shed 7 bases, with 9 bases lying between them. The V gene's germline CDR1 is MGHRA and CDR2 YSYEKL. CDR3 size: 14 residues.

This clonotype was detected a few times. V usage is TRBV4-3 and J usage is TRBJ1-1; D gene ambiguous. CDR3 length equals 15 residues. Trimming removed 1 base at V and 4 bases at J, with 13 bases between. The germline V gene has CDR1 LGHNA and CDR2 YSLEER. The CDR3 sequence: CASSQVYPRATEAFF. CDR3 bases: TGCGCCAGCAGCCAAGTTTACCCGAGGGCCACTGAAGCTTTCTTT.

This clonotype occurred a few times. The chain is built from TRBV7-2 and TRBJ2-2, with 9 positions matching TRBD1. V was pared by 3 bases and J by 7 bases, with 6 bases of the junction left unmatched. This CDR3 is 15 amino acids long. Germline V gene lookup returns CDR1 SGHTA and CDR2 FQGNSA. The CDR3 loop is CASSFRGTGIGELFF. The DNA of the CDR3 is TGTGCCAGCAGCTTTAGGGGGACAGGGATCGGGGAGCTGTTTTTT.